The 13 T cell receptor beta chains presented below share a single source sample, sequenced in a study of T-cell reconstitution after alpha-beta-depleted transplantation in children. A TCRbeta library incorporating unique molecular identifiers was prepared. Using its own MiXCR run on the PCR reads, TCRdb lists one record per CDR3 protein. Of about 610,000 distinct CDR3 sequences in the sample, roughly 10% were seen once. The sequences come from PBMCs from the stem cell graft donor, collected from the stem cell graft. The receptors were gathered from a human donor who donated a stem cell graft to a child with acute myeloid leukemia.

CDR3 coding DNA: TGCAGCGGCAGGCCGAACTCTGGAAACACCATATATTTT. Translation gives CSGRPNSGNTIYF. The chain joins TRBV29-1 to TRBJ1-3; D gene uncertain. Germline CDR1 SQVTM, CDR2 ANQGSEA. Trimming shortened V by 7 bases and J by 0 bases, and 10 bases separated the two germline ends. The CDR3 is made up of 13 amino acids.

The chain's CDR3 is CASREGFAYNEQFF. DNA for the CDR3: TGTGCCAGCAGGGAGGGGTTCGCCTACAATGAGCAGTTCTTC. The V gene is TRBV12-3 or TRBV12-4, the J gene TRBJ2-1; a weak D match, TRBD2 (6 bases). V was shortened by 6 bases and J by 2 bases, with 11 bases between the two germline ends. The CDR3 contains 14 residues.

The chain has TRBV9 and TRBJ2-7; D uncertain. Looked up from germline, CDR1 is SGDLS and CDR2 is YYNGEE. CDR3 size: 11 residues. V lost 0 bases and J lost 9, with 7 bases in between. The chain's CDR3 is CASSVATPQYF. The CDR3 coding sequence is TGTGCCAGCAGCGTAGCTACCCCGCAGTACTTC.

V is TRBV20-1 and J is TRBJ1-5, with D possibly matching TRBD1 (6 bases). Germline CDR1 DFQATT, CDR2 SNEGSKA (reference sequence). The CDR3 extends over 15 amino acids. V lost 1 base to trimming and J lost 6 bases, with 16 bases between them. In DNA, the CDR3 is TGCAGTGCTAGAGTGGCAGGGGCCGCGGGTCAGCCCCAGCATTTT. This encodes CSARVAGAAGQPQHF.

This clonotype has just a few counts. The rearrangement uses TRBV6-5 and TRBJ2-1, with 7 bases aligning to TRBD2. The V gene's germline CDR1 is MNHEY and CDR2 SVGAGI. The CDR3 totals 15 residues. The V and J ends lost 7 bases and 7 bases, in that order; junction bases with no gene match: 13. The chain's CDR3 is CASIPPRERGNEQFF. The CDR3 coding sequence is TGTGCCAGCATTCCTCCGCGGGAGCGGGGTAATGAGCAGTTCTTC.

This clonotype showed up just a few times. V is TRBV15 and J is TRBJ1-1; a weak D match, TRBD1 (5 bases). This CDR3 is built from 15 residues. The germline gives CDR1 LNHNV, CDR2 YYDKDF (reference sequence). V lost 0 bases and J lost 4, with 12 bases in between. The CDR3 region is CATSRDVRGATEAFF. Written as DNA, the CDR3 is TGTGCCACCAGCAGAGATGTCCGGGGCGCCACTGAAGCTTTCTTT.

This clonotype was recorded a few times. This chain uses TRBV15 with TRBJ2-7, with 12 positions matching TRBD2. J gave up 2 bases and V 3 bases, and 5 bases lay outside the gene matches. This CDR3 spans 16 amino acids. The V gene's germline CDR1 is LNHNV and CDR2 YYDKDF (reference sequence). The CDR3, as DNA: TGTGCCACCAGCAGTCTCGGACTAGCGGGGACCTACGAGCAGTACTTC. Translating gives CATSSLGLAGTYEQYF.

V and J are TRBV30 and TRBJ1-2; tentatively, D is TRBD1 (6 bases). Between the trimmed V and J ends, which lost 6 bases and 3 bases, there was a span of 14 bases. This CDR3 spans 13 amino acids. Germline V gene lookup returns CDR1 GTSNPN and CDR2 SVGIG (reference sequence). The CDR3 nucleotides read TGTGCCTGTCCCAAGGGGGGTGACTATGGCTACACCTTC. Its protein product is CACPKGGDYGYTF.

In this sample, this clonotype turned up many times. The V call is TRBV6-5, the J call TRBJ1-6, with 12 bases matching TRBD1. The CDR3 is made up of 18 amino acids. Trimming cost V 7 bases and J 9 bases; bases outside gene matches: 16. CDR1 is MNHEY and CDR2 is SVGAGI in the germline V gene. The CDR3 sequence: CASTLLGDRGRIGSPLHF. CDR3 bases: TGTGCCAGCACCTTACTCGGGGACAGGGGGCGAATAGGTTCACCCCTCCACTTT.

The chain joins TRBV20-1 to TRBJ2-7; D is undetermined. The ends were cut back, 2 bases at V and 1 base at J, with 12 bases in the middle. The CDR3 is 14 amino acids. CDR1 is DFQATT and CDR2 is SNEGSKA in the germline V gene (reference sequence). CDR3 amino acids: CSARRTFDSYEQYF. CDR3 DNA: TGCAGTGCTAGAAGAACATTCGATTCCTACGAGCAGTACTTC.

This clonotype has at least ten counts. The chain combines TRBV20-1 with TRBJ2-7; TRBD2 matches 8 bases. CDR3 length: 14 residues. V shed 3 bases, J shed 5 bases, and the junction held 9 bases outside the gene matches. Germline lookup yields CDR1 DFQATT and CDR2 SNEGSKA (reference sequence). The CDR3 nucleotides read TGCAGTGCTAGGGGGACTAGTGGTAAGGACGAGCAGTACTTC. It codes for CSARGTSGKDEQYF.

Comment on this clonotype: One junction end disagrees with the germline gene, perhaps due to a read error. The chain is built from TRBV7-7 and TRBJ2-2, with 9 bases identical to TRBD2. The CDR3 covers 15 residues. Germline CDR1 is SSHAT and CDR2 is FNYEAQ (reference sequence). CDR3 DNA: TGTGCTAGCAGAAAGGGACTAGCAGACACCGGGGAGCTGTTTTTT. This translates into CASRKGLADTGELFF.

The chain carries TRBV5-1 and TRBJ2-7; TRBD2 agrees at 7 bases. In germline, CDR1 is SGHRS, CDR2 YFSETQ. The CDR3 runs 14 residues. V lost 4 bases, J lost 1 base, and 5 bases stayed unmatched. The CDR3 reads CASSGLAESYEQYF. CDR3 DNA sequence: TGCGCCAGCAGCGGTCTAGCGGAATCCTACGAGCAGTACTTC.